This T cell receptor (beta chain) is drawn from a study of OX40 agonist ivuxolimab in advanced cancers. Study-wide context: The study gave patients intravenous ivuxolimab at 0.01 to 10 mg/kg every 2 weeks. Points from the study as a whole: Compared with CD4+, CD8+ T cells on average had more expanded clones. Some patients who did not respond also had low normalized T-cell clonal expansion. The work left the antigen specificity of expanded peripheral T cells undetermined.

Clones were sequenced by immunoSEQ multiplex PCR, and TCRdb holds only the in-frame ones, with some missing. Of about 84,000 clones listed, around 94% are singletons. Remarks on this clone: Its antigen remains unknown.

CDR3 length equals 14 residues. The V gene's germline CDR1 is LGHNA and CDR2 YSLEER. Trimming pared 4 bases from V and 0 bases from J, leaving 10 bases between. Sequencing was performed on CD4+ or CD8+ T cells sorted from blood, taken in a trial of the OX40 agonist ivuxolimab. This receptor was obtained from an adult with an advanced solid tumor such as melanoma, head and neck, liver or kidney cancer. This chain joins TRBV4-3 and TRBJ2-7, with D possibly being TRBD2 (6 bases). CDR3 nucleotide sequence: TGCGCCAGCAGCCCTGGGACTCGCTCCTACGAGCAGTACTTC. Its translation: CASSPGTRSYEQYF.